A selection of T cell receptor beta chains follows, all from one sample in a study of blood T cell repertoires in COVID-19. The method was immunoSEQ multiplex PCR; TCRdb's version includes in-frame clones alone and lacks a portion of them. There are approximately 150,000 clones in the sample; approximately 82% occur only once, and 13% to 15% lies in the top ten. Sequenced: PBMCs or T cells enriched from blood (not recorded which). These receptors originate from a man over 45 who had recovered from COVID-19. Each CDR3 is given with its conserved first and last residue. Each record gives: D gene, J gene, clone size, V gene, CDR3 length, CDR3 DNA, CDR3 protein. The D gene is left open where the match is weak. Clone size appears in some rows only: once, few, many, or a class for an expanded clone.

>NA|TRBJ1-1|NA|TRBV7-9|14
TGTGCCAGCAGCTCAATGGGGCAGCACACTGAAGCTTTCTTT
CASSSMGQHTEAFF
>NA|TRBJ1-2|NA|TRBV6-5|15
TGTGCAACGGGGGGGTCAGAAGGCGCGAGGCGCGGCTACACCTTC
CATGGSEGARRGYTF
>NA|TRBJ2-1|NA|TRBV19|14
TGTGCCAGTAGTATCGGTCCCCGCGGCAATGAGCAGTTCTTC
CASSIGPRGNEQFF
>NA|TRBJ1-3|once|TRBV15|16
TGTGCCACCAGCAGAGATAGGGACAACTCTGGAAACACCATATATTTT
CATSRDRDNSGNTIYF
>NA|TRBJ1-5|once|TRBV6-5|15
TGTGCCAGCAGGGGAGGGGGGCGTATGGATCAGCCCCAGCATTTT
CASRGGGRMDQPQHF
>TRBD1|TRBJ2-5|NA|TRBV3-1/TRBV3-2|14
TGTGCCAGCACCCAATCGACAGGGGCAGAGACCCAGTACTTC
CASTQSTGAETQYF
>NA|TRBJ1-1|NA|TRBV19|16
TGTGCCAGTAGCAGAGTCTTAGGGGCTGGAAGCACTGAAGCTTTCTTT
CASSRVLGAGSTEAFF
>TRBD1|TRBJ1-6|NA|TRBV11-1|15
TGTGCCAGCAGCTTCACAGGGGAGGCGAGTTCACCCCTCCACTTT
CASSFTGEASSPLHF
>NA|TRBJ1-1|NA|TRBV3-1/TRBV3-2|15
TGTGCCAGCAGCCAAGTTACAGCGGGGAACACTGAAGCTTTCTTT
CASSQVTAGNTEAFF
>NA|TRBJ1-6|NA|TRBV19|14
TGTGCCAGTAGTATAGATCCGTATAATTCACCCCTCCACTTT
CASSIDPYNSPLHF
>TRBD1|TRBJ2-1|NA|TRBV5-1|14
TGCGCCAGCAGCGGGGACAGCTTCGGCAATGAGCAGTTCTTC
CASSGDSFGNEQFF
>NA|TRBJ2-3|NA|TRBV12-5|16
TGTGCTAGTGGTACCACCCCTCCCTCTAGCGTAGATACGCAGTATTTT
CASGTTPPSSVDTQYF
>NA|TRBJ2-3|NA|TRBV2|14
TGTGCCAGCGGTGGTAGCGGTTACACAGATACGCAGTATTTT
CASGGSGYTDTQYF
>TRBD1|TRBJ1-1|NA|TRBV5-4|14
TGTGCCAGCAGCACTGACAGGGTGTACGCTGAAGCTTTCTTT
CASSTDRVYAEAFF
>NA|TRBJ1-6|NA|TRBV5-6|16
TGTGCCAGCAGCGTAGGGGTTTTGCAGACCTATTCACCCCTCCACTTT
CASSVGVLQTYSPLHF
>NA|TRBJ1-2|NA|TRBV7-9|14
TGTGCCAGCAGCAAATTACGGGGGGAATATGGCTACACCTTC
CASSKLRGEYGYTF
>TRBD1|TRBJ2-5|NA|TRBV15|15
TGTGCCACCAGCATGCGGGACAGGGGGTTGGAGACCCAGTACTTC
CATSMRDRGLETQYF
>TRBD1|TRBJ1-2|NA|TRBV14|14
TGTGCCAGCAGCCCCGCGGACAGGGTCGGTGGCTACACCTTC
CASSPADRVGGYTF
>TRBD1|TRBJ1-4|NA|TRBV25-1|13
TGTGCCAGCACACTGACAGGGGTTGGAAAACTGTTTTTT
CASTLTGVGKLFF
>TRBD2|TRBJ2-2|once|TRBV6-4|15
TGTGCCAGCAGTGAACTAGCGGGGAGCACCGGGGAGCTGTTTTTT
CASSELAGSTGELFF
>NA|TRBJ1-1|once|TRBV9|14
TGTGCCAGCAGCGTAGCTTGGGAGGGCACTGAAGCTTTCTTT
CASSVAWEGTEAFF
>TRBD1|TRBJ1-5|NA|TRBV28|15
TGTGCCAGCAGGAAAACAGGGGTGTACAATCAGCCCCAGCATTTT
CASRKTGVYNQPQHF
>NA|TRBJ1-1|NA|TRBV12-3/TRBV12-4|11
TGTGCCAGCAGTTTGGGGAGTGAAGCTTTCTTT
CASSLGSEAFF
>TRBD2|TRBJ2-3|NA|TRBV7-6|17
TGTGCCAGCAGCTTGGGGACTAGCGGGGTTGGCACAGATACGCAGTATTTT
CASSLGTSGVGTDTQYF
>TRBD1|TRBJ1-2|NA|TRBV2|13
TGTGCCACCCGGGACAGGGGACGCTATGGCTACACCTTC
CATRDRGRYGYTF
>NA|TRBJ1-1|NA|TRBV30|14
TGTGCCTGGAGCACAAAAAAGGGGTACACTGAAGCTTTCTTT
CAWSTKKGYTEAFF
>NA|TRBJ2-3|NA|TRBV18|14
TGTGCCAGCTCACCCGGGACACGCACAGATACGCAGTATTTT
CASSPGTRTDTQYF
>NA|TRBJ2-3|NA|TRBV24-1|13
TGTGCCACCGGGCCCCCCGGCACAGATACGCAGTATTTT
CATGPPGTDTQYF
>NA|TRBJ1-1|NA|TRBV18|16
TGTGCCAGCTCACCTAGCCAGGGGAAAATGAACACTGAAGCTTTCTTT
CASSPSQGKMNTEAFF
>TRBD1|TRBJ1-4|NA|TRBV14|15
TGTGCCAGCAGCCCACAGGGGACAACTAATGAAAAACTGTTTTTT
CASSPQGTTNEKLFF
>TRBD1|TRBJ2-3|NA|TRBV5-1|14
TGCGCCAGCAGCGACAGACAGGGTGGTGATACGCAGTATTTT
CASSDRQGGDTQYF
>NA|TRBJ2-7|NA|TRBV19|12
TGTGCCAGTAGTAATGGGCCGGTCGAGCAGTACTTC
CASSNGPVEQYF